The rows below give T cell receptor beta chains drawn from one sample of a study of cytomegalovirus exposure and HLA in healthy donors. Clones were sequenced by immunoSEQ multiplex PCR, and TCRdb holds only the in-frame ones, with some missing. The profile shows 150,000 to 200,000 clones, around 80% of them singletons. Source material: PBMCs. The origin of the receptors is a male donor in good health and CMV-seronegative. Both conserved end residues are part of each CDR3. The order of the fields is J gene, clone size, D gene, V gene, CDR3 DNA, CDR3 protein. A D gene is named only where the DNA matches it firmly. Some rows have no size entry. The others give once, few or many, or a class for an expanded clone.

J gene: TRBJ2-5; clone size: .; D gene: .; V gene: TRBV18; CDR3 DNA: TGTGCCAGCTTAGAAGACAGGCAAGAGACCCAGTACTTC; CDR3 protein: CASLEDRQETQYF
J gene: TRBJ1-2; clone size: .; D gene: TRBD1; V gene: TRBV4-2; CDR3 DNA: TGTGCCAGCAGCCCCCCAGGGGGTACCGACTACACCTTC; CDR3 protein: CASSPPGGTDYTF
J gene: TRBJ1-4; clone size: .; D gene: .; V gene: TRBV19; CDR3 DNA: TGTGCCAGTAGTGGTGGGCTCCGAGATGAAAAACTGTTTTTT; CDR3 protein: CASSGGLRDEKLFF
J gene: TRBJ2-3; clone size: .; D gene: TRBD2; V gene: TRBV7-3; CDR3 DNA: TGTGCCAGCAGCTTAACGGGCGGGGGACTCGGAGATACGCAGTATTTT; CDR3 protein: CASSLTGGGLGDTQYF
J gene: TRBJ2-2; clone size: few; D gene: .; V gene: TRBV5-1; CDR3 DNA: TGCGCCAGCAGCTTGGCCGGGCAGGGCTGGGCCGGGGAGCTGTTTTTT; CDR3 protein: CASSLAGQGWAGELFF
J gene: TRBJ1-5; clone size: .; D gene: TRBD1; V gene: TRBV15; CDR3 DNA: TGTGCCACCAGCTCGGGAACAGGGGTTCCTAATCAGCCCCAGCATTTT; CDR3 protein: CATSSGTGVPNQPQHF
J gene: TRBJ2-1; clone size: .; D gene: TRBD2; V gene: TRBV5-4; CDR3 DNA: TGTGCCAGCAGCAAAGGGACTAGCGGGGCTAGGGCCTACAATGAGCAGTTCTTC; CDR3 protein: CASSKGTSGARAYNEQFF
J gene: TRBJ2-5; clone size: .; D gene: TRBD2; V gene: TRBV29-1; CDR3 DNA: TGCAGCGTCGCCAGACTAGCTCAAGAGACCCAGTACTTC; CDR3 protein: CSVARLAQETQYF
J gene: TRBJ2-7; clone size: .; D gene: .; V gene: TRBV2; CDR3 DNA: TGTGCCAGTCGCCGAGAAACCGACGAGCAGTACTTC; CDR3 protein: CASRRETDEQYF
J gene: TRBJ2-7; clone size: .; D gene: .; V gene: TRBV6-1; CDR3 DNA: TGTGCCAGCAGCAGGGTAGGCGAGCAGTACTTC; CDR3 protein: CASSRVGEQYF
J gene: TRBJ2-6; clone size: .; D gene: .; V gene: TRBV28; CDR3 DNA: TGTGCCAGCAGCACTGGACGGGGGACTGGGGCCAACGTCCTGACTTTC; CDR3 protein: CASSTGRGTGANVLTF
J gene: TRBJ2-1; clone size: .; D gene: TRBD1; V gene: TRBV6-1; CDR3 DNA: TGTGCCAGCAGGACGACAGGGGGCTCCTACAATGAGCAGTTCTTC; CDR3 protein: CASRTTGGSYNEQFF
J gene: TRBJ2-1; clone size: .; D gene: TRBD2; V gene: TRBV9; CDR3 DNA: TGTGCCAGCAGCGTAGACCGTAGCGGGAGAACAAACAATGAGCAGTTCTTC; CDR3 protein: CASSVDRSGRTNNEQFF
J gene: TRBJ1-1; clone size: .; D gene: .; V gene: TRBV11-2; CDR3 DNA: TGTGCCAGCAGCTTAGGCAGAAACACTGAAGCTTTCTTT; CDR3 protein: CASSLGRNTEAFF